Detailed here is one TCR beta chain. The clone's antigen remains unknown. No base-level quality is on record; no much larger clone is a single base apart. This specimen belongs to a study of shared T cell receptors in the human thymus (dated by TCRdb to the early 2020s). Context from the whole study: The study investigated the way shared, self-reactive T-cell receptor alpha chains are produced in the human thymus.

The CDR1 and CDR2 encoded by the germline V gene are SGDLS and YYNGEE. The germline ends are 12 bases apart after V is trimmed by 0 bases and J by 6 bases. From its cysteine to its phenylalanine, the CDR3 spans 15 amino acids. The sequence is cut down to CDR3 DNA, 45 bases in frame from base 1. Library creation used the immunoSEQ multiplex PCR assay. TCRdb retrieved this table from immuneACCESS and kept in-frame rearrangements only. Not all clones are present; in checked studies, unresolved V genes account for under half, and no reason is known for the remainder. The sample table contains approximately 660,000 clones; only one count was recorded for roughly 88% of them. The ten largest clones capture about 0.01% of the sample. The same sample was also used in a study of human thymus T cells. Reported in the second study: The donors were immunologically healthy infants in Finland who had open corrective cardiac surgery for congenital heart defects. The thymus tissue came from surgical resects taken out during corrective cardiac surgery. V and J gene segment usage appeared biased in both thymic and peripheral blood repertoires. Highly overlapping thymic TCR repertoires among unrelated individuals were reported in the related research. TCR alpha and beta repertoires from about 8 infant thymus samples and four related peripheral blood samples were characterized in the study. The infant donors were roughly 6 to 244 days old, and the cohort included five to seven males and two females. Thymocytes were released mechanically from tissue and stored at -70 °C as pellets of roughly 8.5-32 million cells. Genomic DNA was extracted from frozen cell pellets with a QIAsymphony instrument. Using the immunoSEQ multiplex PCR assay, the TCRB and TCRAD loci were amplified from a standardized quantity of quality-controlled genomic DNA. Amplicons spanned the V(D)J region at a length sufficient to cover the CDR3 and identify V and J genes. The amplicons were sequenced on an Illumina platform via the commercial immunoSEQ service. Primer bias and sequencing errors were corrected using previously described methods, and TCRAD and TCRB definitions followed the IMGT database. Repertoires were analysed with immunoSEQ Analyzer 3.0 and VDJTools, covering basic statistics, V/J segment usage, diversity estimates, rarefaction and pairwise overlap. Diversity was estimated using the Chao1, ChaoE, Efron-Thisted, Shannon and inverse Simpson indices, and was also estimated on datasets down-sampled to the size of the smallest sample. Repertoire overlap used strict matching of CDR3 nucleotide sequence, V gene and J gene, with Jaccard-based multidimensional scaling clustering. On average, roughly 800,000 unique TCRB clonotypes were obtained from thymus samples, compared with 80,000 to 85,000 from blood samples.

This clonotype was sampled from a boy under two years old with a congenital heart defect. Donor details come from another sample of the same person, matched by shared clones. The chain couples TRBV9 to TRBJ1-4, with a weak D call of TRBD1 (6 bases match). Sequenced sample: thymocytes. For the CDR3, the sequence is CASSVEARGDEKLFF. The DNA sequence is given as TGTGCCAGCAGCGTAGAGGCCAGGGGAGATGAAAAACTGTTTTTT.